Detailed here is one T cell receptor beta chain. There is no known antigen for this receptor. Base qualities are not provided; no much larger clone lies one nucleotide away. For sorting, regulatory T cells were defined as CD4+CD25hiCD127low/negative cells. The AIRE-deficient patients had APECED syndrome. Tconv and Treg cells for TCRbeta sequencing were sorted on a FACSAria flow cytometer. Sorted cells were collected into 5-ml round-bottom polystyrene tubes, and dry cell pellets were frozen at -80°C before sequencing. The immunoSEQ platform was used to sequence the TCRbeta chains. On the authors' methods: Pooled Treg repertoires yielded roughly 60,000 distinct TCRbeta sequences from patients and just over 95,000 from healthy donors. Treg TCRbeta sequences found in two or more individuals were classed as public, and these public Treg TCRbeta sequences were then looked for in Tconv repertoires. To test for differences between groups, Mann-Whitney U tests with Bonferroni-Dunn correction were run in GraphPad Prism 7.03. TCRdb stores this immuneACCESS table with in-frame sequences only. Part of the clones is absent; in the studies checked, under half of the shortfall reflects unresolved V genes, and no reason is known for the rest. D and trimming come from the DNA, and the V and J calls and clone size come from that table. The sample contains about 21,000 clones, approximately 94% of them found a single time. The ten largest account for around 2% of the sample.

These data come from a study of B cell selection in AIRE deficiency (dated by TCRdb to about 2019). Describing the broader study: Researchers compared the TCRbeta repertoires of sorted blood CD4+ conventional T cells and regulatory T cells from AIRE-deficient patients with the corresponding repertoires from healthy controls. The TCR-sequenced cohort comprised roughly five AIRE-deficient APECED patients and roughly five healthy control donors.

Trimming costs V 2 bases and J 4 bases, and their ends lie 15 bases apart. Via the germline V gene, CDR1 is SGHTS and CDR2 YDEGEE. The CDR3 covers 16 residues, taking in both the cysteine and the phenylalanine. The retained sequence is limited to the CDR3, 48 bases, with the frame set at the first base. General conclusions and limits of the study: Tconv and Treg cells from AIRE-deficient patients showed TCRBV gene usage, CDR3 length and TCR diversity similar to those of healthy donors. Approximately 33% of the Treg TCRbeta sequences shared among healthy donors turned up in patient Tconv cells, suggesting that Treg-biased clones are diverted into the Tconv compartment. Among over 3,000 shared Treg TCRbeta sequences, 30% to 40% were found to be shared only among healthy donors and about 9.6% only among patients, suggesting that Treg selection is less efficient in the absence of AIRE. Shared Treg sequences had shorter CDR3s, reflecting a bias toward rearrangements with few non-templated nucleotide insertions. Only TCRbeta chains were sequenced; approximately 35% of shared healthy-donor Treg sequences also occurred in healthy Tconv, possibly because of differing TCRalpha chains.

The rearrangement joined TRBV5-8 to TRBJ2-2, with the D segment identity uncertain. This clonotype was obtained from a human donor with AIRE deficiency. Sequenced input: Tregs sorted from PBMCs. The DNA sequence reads TGTGCCAGCAGCTTTCGGAACCTAGTGGCCACCGGGGAGCTGTTTTTT. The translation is CASSFRNLVATGELFF. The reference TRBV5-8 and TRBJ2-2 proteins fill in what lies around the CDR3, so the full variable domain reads EAGVTQSPTHLIKTRGQQATLRCSPISGHTSVYWYQQALGLGLQFLLWYDEGEERNRGNFPPRFSGRQFPNYSSELNVNALELEDSALYLCASSFRNLVATGELFFGEGSRLTVL.